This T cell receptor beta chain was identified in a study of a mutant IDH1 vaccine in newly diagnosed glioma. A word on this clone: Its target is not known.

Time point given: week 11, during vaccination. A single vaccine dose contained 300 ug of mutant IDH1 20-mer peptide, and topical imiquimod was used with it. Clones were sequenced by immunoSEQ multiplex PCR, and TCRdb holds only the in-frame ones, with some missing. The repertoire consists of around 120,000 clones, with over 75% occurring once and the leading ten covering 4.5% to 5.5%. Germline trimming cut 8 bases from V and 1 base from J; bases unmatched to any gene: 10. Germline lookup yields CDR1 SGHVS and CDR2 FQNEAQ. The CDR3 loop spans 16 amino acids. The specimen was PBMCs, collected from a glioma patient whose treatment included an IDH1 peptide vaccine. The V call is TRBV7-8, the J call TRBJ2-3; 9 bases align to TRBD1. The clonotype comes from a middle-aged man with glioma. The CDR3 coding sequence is TGTGCCAGCCGGCTGGGACAGGGATTTGGCACAGATACGCAGTATTTT. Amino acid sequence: CASRLGQGFGTDTQYF. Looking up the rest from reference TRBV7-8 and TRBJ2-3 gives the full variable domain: GAGVSQSPRYKVAKRGQDVALRCDPISGHVSLFWYQQALGQGPEFLTYFQNEAQLDKSGLPSDRFFAERPEGSVSTLKIQRTQQEDSAVYLCASRLGQGFGTDTQYFGPGTRLTVL.